The next 5 T cell receptor beta chains were all read from a single sample in a study of T cells in Graves' hyperthyroidism and ophthalmopathy. Amplified TCR beta CDR3 regions came from RNA transcripts. Initially, a first-round RT-PCR of the TCR CDR3 employed the HTBI primer set. A single record per CDR3 protein comes from TCRdb applying MiXCR to the multiplex PCR reads. The table has almost 350,000 distinct CDR3 sequences, around a sixth seen once. Sequencing input: blood. The receptors derive from a middle-aged woman with Graves' ophthalmopathy.

In this sample, this clonotype turned up many times. V is TRBV12-3 or TRBV12-4 and J is TRBJ1-1; weak D call: TRBD1 (5 bases). The CDR3 is 14 residues long. Between the trimmed V and J ends, which lost 2 bases and 1 base, there was a span of 8 bases. Here the CDR3 DNA reads TGTGCCAGCAGTTTAACTGGGGGGAACACTGAAGCTTTCTTT. Translation gives CASSLTGGNTEAFF.

This clonotype was counted ten times or more. The chain couples TRBV24-1 to TRBJ2-6, with D perhaps TRBD2 (5 bases). Germline V gene sequence: CDR1 KGHDR, CDR2 SFDVKD. Trimming left V 2 bases short and J 0 bases short, with 13 bases between. The CDR3 consists of 18 residues. In DNA, the CDR3 is TGTGCCACCAGTGATTCAACGCGAGGGAGCTCTGGGGCCAACGTCCTGACTTTC. Translating gives CATSDSTRGSSGANVLTF.

This clonotype was seen repeatedly, ten times or more. The chain recombines TRBV5-1 with TRBJ2-2; 9 nucleotides line up with TRBD1. This CDR3 region has 18 residues. The junction had 11 bases not matched to a gene; V was cut back by 5 bases and J by 0 bases. Per germline, CDR1 SGHRS and CDR2 YFSETQ. This CDR3 reads CASSYNRGRGPNTGELFF. Here the CDR3 DNA reads TGCGCCAGCAGTTATAACAGGGGGCGGGGCCCGAACACCGGGGAGCTGTTTTTT.

In this sample, this clonotype turned up many times. The rearrangement links TRBV28 to TRBJ1-1; the match to TRBD1 covers 7 bases. The germline gives CDR1 MDHEN, CDR2 SYDVKM. V dropped 3 bases and J dropped 1; count of bases not matched to a gene: 2. The CDR3 spans 14 residues. CDR3 sequence (DNA): TGTGCCAGCAGTTTGACAGGGAAGAACACTGAAGCTTTCTTT. Translating gives CASSLTGKNTEAFF.

This clonotype was counted ten times or more. This chain connects TRBV19 to TRBJ2-7, with a tentative D call TRBD1 (6 bases). This CDR3 has 14 amino acids. Germline CDR1 LNHDA, CDR2 SQIVND (reference sequence). V was trimmed by 9 bases and J by 2 bases, leaving 17 bases between them. The CDR3 reads CASQPGQGTYEQYF. The CDR3 bases are TGTGCCAGCCAACCGGGCCAGGGGACCTACGAGCAGTACTTC.